This entry is about one T cell receptor (beta chain). The antigen this receptor binds is unknown. The library came from the immunoSEQ multiplex PCR assay. A mixture of 60 forward primers for TCR Vbeta segments and 13 reverse primers for TCR Jbeta segments was used in the multiplex PCR. The CDR3 region of rearranged TCR beta genes was amplified from genomic DNA with a multiplex PCR assay. Amplified TCR beta libraries were sequenced as 87-base-pair reads on the Illumina HiSeq System. As for the authors' bioinformatics: A later analysis tallied tens of millions of unique TCR beta chains across the 700 or so repertoires, and around 10 million of those chains were shared by two or more donors. To remove PCR and sequencing errors, raw reads were error-corrected and collapsed into unique sequences using a nearest-neighbor algorithm that merged closely related sequences. Alignment of CDR3 sequences to IMGT reference sequences was used to assign V, D and J gene segments. For a sequence to be retained, a match of at least six nucleotides to both a V gene segment and a J gene segment was required. Rearrangements were classified as productive when the CDR3 lacked stop codons and remained in frame with V and J, and all other rearrangements were classified as non-productive. CDR3 was defined according to IMGT convention as the region running from the second conserved V-encoded cysteine to the conserved J-encoded phenylalanine. The earlier analysis of 587 of the donors excluded any sequence lacking an unambiguous match to a single V gene segment. In an earlier analysis of 450 to 750 of the donors, a V segment was called functional when productive rearrangements were above 56.7%, and segregating when the standard deviation between donors exceeded 5%. To diagnose cytomegalovirus status from the catalog of TCR beta chain sequences, a statistical classification framework was built. In a later analysis, TCR nucleotide sequences were compared against IMGT/GENE-DB human TR gene sequences so that V and J genes could be assigned. A later analysis assigned CDR3 sequences and most-parsimonious VDJ recombination scenarios with the TCRdist pipeline. In a later analysis, each TCR beta chain was defined by its CDR3 amino acid sequence together with its V-gene family, and reads without a unique V-gene family were excluded. A later analysis removed roughly 590 highly shared, low-generation-probability nucleotide sequences to deal with suspected cross-contamination and a sequencing artifact. A later analysis calculated a clonal expansion index for each public chain from normalized within-repertoire ranks of inferred template counts. A later analysis computed generation probabilities with a VDJ recombination model fitted to out-of-frame rearrangements, and checked the results against IGoR. A later analysis scored TCR-TCR, TCR-HLA and TCR-CMV co-occurrence with hypergeometric tests, applying a repertoire-size bias correction to TCR pairs. A later analysis estimated false discovery rates by permuting HLA or CMV assignments 20 times. In a later analysis, co-occurring TCRs were grouped using DBSCAN, and TCRdist sequence similarity was added for clustering within HLA-allele-positive subsets. Repertoires with fewer than 30,000 or more than 120,000 public chains, plus five repertoires with anomalous nucleotide sharing, were excluded from co-occurrence clustering. TCRdb retrieved this table from immuneACCESS and kept in-frame rearrangements only. Not all clones are present; in checked studies, unresolved V genes account for under half, and no reason is known for the remainder. V and J calls and clone size are given by that table; D and trimming were obtained from the DNA. The table held for this sample gives about 170,000 clones. In total, the top ten clones hold roughly 1.3% of the sample.

The cohort consisted of 600 to 700 healthy bone marrow donors. At the time of sampling, all cohort members were nominally healthy, though unrecorded immune exposures were likely present. The donor tested CMV seronegative and was one of the 352 seronegative cohort members. Every donor gave a peripheral blood sample, and the peripheral blood mononuclear cells from that sample were used for TCR beta sequencing. Genomic DNA extraction from the blood cell samples was performed with the Qiagen DNeasy Blood Extraction Kit. Based on the germline V gene, the CDR1 and CDR2 sequences are SNHLY and FYNNEI. The CDR3 runs 16 amino acids, cysteine and phenylalanine included. Only the CDR3 DNA stays, 48 bases, in frame from base 1. Ends trimmed: V by 4 bases, J by 1 base; bases unmatched to a gene: 3. The sample belongs to a study of cytomegalovirus exposure and HLA in healthy donors (dated by TCRdb to about 2017). Regarding the study in general: An earlier analysis of roughly 610 of the donors reported under 300 Gb of sequence data and 95 million to 140 million unique TCR beta sequences obtained from about 170 million T cells. Of the roughly 430 genotyped donors, roughly 80% fell in the genetic ancestry cluster associated with self-reported Caucasian donors. HLA typing covered class I and class II loci at four-digit resolution. Alongside the repertoire data, information on donor age, sex, ethnicity and CMV serostatus was compiled. A later genetic analysis used genome-wide SNP genotypes for about 60% of the roughly 700 donors, treating that subset as a discovery cohort. Across some 400 genotyped donors of the cohort, an average of approximately 240,000 unique TCR beta nucleotide sequences per donor were sequenced, and roughly a sixth of those sequences were non-productive. A later analysis re-analyzed previously published TCR beta repertoires from 666 donors and added high-resolution HLA genotyping to study TCR occurrence patterns. The aim of the study was to test whether cataloging public T cell receptors could identify signatures of past pathogen exposure. Typing coverage varied by locus: about 620-630 donors for A, B, C, DRB1 and DQB1; some 520 for DQA1; approximately 570 for DPA1; about 450 for DPB1. The study used immunosequencing to profile the T cell repertoires of around 600 subjects and linked those repertoires to cytomegalovirus serostatus. An earlier analysis of approximately 640 of the donors applied high-throughput TCR beta sequencing to assess whether each TCR beta V gene segment acted as functional or pseudogenic. Five DR-DQ haplotypes were treated as single units for association and clustering because of strong linkage in the cohort. All discovery cohort repertoires had been generated using a single sequencing platform. The later analysis used no new phenotypic data to find candidate immune exposures, relying instead on TCR beta sequences and their occurrence across donors. Along with the roughly 670-subject first cohort, a separate validation cohort of over a hundred different subjects was used. To predict cytomegalovirus infection status, the study brought together high-throughput TCR immunosequencing, statistical association of individual TCRs with disease status, and machine learning. Approximately 300 gigabases of sequencing data and around 80 million unique TCR sequences made up an early release that covered some 640 HLA-typed donors. Study-level results and caveats: A later analysis associated 15,000 to 20,000 TCR beta sequences with specific HLA alleles at a false discovery rate of 0.05. A later analysis reported that several top co-occurrence clusters appeared linked to parvovirus B19, influenza, CMV and Epstein-Barr virus. The authors suggested that the approach could potentially be extended to other disease states and immunological phenotypes. The cohort was sequenced for TCR beta chains only, and without alpha or paired-chain data the features that could be detected were limited. An association between a missense DCLRE1C variant and V-gene and J-gene trimming of TCR beta chains was found in a later genetic analysis and replicated in an independent cohort. Assigning TCR associations to individual alleles was difficult when HLA alleles, especially DR and DQ, strongly co-occurred. The classifier was reported to diagnose cytomegalovirus status with high specificity and sensitivity in both the original cohort and the validation cohort. The only immune exposure information available for the cohort was CMV serostatus. A cluster of highly shared sequence variants was judged likely to represent a technical artifact of the sequencing pipeline. A few of the identified cytomegalovirus-associated TCR beta chains were confirmed in vitro to be specific for cytomegalovirus antigens. Roughly uniform sequencing depth across donors was assumed in presence/absence analyses, although this assumption may not hold. A further reported finding was that TCR beta sequences accurately predicted the HLA-A and HLA-B alleles for most subjects in the first cohort. Because HLA typing was unavailable for some donors at each locus, only the typed subset was used in association tests. In an earlier analysis of fewer than 750 of the donors, most TCR beta V segments were observed in productive rearrangements about 87% or about 30% of the time, broadly matching IMGT annotations. The 87-base-pair reads could not distinguish some IMGT-functional V segments, including TRBV6-2 and TRBV6-3, so those segments were excluded. The study listed 150 to 200 TCR beta chains as associated with cytomegalovirus. In a later analysis, HLA-associated TCR beta chains were found to be more clonally expanded and to have lower generation probabilities than equally common non-associated chains. Approximately 16 rarely observed V segments, including chromosome 9 orphons, were excluded from the earlier analysis of a few hundred of the donors because counts were too low. While some public TCRs were present in many individuals, most TCR sequences turned up only very rarely across donors. Most CMV-associated TCR beta chains appeared to be HLA-restricted in a later analysis, and the HLA associations seemed to be driven largely by CMV exposure. According to a later analysis, TCR association rates differed among HLA loci, with DRB1 alleles showing the most associated TCRs and HLA-C alleles showing the fewest. Correlated functional status among segregating V segments might reflect linkage disequilibrium, but an unknown experimental factor could not be ruled out. Compared with the roughly 600-donor mean, donors in an Asian-associated ancestry cluster had fewer N-insertions in productive TCRs, according to a later genetic analysis.

This clonotype originated in a woman in her sixties or seventies in good health and CMV-seronegative. The sequence links TRBV2 to TRBJ1-6; 8 central bases correspond to TRBD1. The source material was PBMCs. The CDR3: CASSGDRGSYNSPLHF. The sequence in DNA is TGTGCCAGCAGTGGAGACAGGGGATCCTATAATTCACCCCTCCACTTT.